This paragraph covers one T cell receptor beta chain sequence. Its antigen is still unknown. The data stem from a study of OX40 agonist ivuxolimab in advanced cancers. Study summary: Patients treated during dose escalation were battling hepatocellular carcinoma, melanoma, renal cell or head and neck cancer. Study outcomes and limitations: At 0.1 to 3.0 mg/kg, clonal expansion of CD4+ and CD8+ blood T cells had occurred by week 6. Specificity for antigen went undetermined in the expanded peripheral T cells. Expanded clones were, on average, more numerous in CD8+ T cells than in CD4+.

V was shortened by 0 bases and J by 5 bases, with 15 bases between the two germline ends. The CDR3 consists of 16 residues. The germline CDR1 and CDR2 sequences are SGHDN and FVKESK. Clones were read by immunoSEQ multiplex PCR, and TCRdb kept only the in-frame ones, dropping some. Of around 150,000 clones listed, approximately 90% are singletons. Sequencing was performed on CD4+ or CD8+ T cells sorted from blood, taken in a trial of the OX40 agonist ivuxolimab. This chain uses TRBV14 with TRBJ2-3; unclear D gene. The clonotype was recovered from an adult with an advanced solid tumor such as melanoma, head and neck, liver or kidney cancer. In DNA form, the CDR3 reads TGTGCCAGCAGCCAAGATCCCCAGCCGTTGGGAGATACGCAGTATTTT. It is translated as CASSQDPQPLGDTQYF.